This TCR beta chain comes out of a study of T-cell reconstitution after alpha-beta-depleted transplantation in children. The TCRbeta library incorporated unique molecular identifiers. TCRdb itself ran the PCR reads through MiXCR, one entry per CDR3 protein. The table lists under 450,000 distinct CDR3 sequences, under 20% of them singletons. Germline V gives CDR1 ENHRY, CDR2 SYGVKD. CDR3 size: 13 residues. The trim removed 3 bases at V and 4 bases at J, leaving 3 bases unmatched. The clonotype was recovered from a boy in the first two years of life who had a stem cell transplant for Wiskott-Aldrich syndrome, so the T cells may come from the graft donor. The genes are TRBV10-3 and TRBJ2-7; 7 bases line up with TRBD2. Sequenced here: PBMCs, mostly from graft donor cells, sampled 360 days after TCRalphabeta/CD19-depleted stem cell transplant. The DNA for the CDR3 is TGTGCCATCAGTGAATACGGGGGGTACGAGCAGTACTTC. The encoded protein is CAISEYGGYEQYF.